These 16 T cell receptor beta chains share one sample of origin, sequenced in a study of T-cell memory formation after mild COVID-19. TCRdb itself ran the 5' RACE reads through MiXCR, one entry per CDR3 protein. The sample contains 400,000 to 450,000 distinct CDR3 sequences, roughly 17% of which appear only once. Sequencing was done on a sample of PBMCs or a T cell subset sorted from them (not recorded which). Receptors originate from a man in his late teens or twenties who had mild COVID-19 (a few samples of this study predate the infection). Cell type and time point are not known.

The sample holds a few counts of this clonotype. V gene TRBV12-3 or TRBV12-4 combines with J gene TRBJ1-1; no definite D call. This CDR3 spans 15 amino acids. The germline V and J ends were trimmed by 7 bases and 0 bases, with 15 bases remaining between them. In DNA form, the CDR3 reads TGTGCCAGCACCCTAGGGCTGGGGATGAACACTGAAGCTTTCTTT. This encodes CASTLGLGMNTEAFF.

This chain uses TRBV2 with TRBJ2-5; D is ambiguous. Trimming took off 3 bases at V and 4 bases at J, with 9 bases between the two ends. CDR3 length equals 13 residues. Germline lookup yields CDR1 SNHLY and CDR2 FYNNEI. In DNA form, the CDR3 reads TGTGCCAGCAGTGAGAACACACCAGAGACCCAGTACTTC. This codes for CASSENTPETQYF.

In its sample, this clonotype was seen a few times. The chain recombines TRBV4-3 with TRBJ2-7; 10 bases agree with TRBD1. CDR1 and CDR2 (germline): LGHNA, YSLEER. J gave up 2 bases and V 4 bases, and 5 bases lay outside the gene matches. The CDR3 is 15 amino acids. CDR3 nucleotides: TGCGCCAGCAGCCCCTCGGACAGGGGGGCCTACGAGCAGTACTTC. This sequence encodes CASSPSDRGAYEQYF.

This clonotype came up many times. V usage is TRBV11-3 and J usage is TRBJ2-2; D call uncertain. CDR1 SGHNT and CDR2 YENEEA come from the germline V gene. The CDR3 runs 12 residues. V was clipped by 5 bases and J by 7 bases, with 8 bases between them. In DNA form, the CDR3 reads TGTGCCAGCAGCAAGTACGGCGGGGAGCTGTTTTTT. Its translation: CASSKYGGELFF.

This rearrangement joins TRBV5-5 to TRBJ2-2, with a tentative D call TRBD1 (5 bases). In germline, CDR1 is SGHKS, CDR2 YYEKEE (reference sequence). Deletions cut 5 bases from V and 3 bases from J, with 11 bases between. The CDR3 extends over 14 amino acids. In DNA, the CDR3 is TGTGCCAGCAGAGGACAAGAGTACACCGGGGAGCTGTTTTTT. It codes for CASRGQEYTGELFF.

This clonotype was recorded a few times. This rearrangement joins TRBV20-1 to TRBJ1-5; 10 bases match TRBD1. The CDR3 has 16 amino acids. Losses at the gene ends were 7 bases for V and 3 bases for J; bases not matched to a gene: 12. The V gene's germline CDR1 is DFQATT and CDR2 SNEGSKA (reference sequence). The CDR3 is CSVKGTGESLNQPQHF. CDR3 DNA: TGCAGTGTAAAAGGGACAGGGGAGTCCCTCAATCAGCCCCAGCATTTT.

There are a few counts of this clonotype. The gene calls are TRBV11-2 and TRBJ1-1; 7 nucleotides line up with TRBD1. The CDR3 length is 12 residues. Germline values: CDR1 SGHAT, CDR2 FQNNGV. With V trimmed by 5 bases and J by 8 bases, 5 bases remained unmatched. DNA for the CDR3: TGTGCCAGCAGCAAACAGGGGAGAGAAGCTTTCTTT. Amino acids: CASSKQGREAFF.

This clonotype has a handful of counts. The CDR3 DNA reads TGTGCCAGCAGCCCCGGGACTTTTTACACCGGGGAGCTGTTTTTT. It encodes CASSPGTFYTGELFF. The chain has TRBV6-5 and TRBJ2-2; a possible D gene is TRBD2 (6 bases). The CDR3 sequence is 15 residues long. The germline V and J ends were trimmed by 6 bases and 3 bases, with 14 bases remaining between them. Germline values: CDR1 MNHEY, CDR2 SVGAGI.

The chain has TRBV5-1 and TRBJ1-2; 7 positions agree with TRBD1. The V gene end was trimmed by 4 bases and the J gene end by 0 bases; junction bases not matched to a gene: 6. The germline gives CDR1 SGHRS, CDR2 YFSETQ. This CDR3 has 15 amino acids. This CDR3 is CASSQGQVANYGYTF. CDR3 nucleotide sequence: TGCGCCAGCAGCCAAGGACAGGTAGCTAACTATGGCTACACCTTC.

The CDR3 is CASSQVSGGRETQYF. In DNA, the CDR3 is TGTGCCAGCAGCCAGGTTTCCGGGGGTCGAGAGACCCAGTACTTC. V and J are TRBV3-1 and TRBJ2-5; tentative D call: TRBD2 (6 bases). Trimming shortened V by 3 bases and J by 4 bases, and 15 bases separated the two germline ends. Germline V gene sequence: CDR1 LGHDT, CDR2 YNNKEL (reference sequence). The CDR3 loop spans 15 amino acids.

The CDR3 coding sequence is TGTGCCAGCAGTTTACAACCGGGACAGCCCTACGAGCAGTACTTC. This codes for CASSLQPGQPYEQYF. The chain carries TRBV27 and TRBJ2-7; 7 bases are shared with TRBD1. Germline-derived CDR1 and CDR2 are MNHEY and SMNVEV (reference sequence). Unmatched junction bases numbered 6, after V lost 2 bases and J lost 2 bases. The CDR3 length is 15 residues.

V usage is TRBV7-9 and J usage is TRBJ2-2, with TRBD1 as a possible D gene (8 bases). This CDR3 contains 14 residues. Trimming removed 5 bases from V and 4 bases from J, with 11 bases in between. Germline values: CDR1 SEHNR, CDR2 FQNEAQ (reference sequence). This chain's CDR3 is CASSHRGGTGELFF. The CDR3 DNA reads as TGTGCCAGCAGCCACAGGGGGGGCACCGGGGAGCTGTTTTTT.

The chain uses TRBV3-1 and TRBJ2-7, with 12 nucleotides matching TRBD2. The V gene end was trimmed by 4 bases and the J gene end by 7 bases; junction bases not matched to a gene: 14. The CDR3 consists of 17 residues. CDR1 and CDR2 from the germline V gene are LGHDT and YNNKEL (reference sequence). CDR3 nucleotide sequence: TGTGCCAGCAGCCGCGGCAAACTAGCGGGGGGACGAGAAGAGCAGTACTTC. This gives the protein CASSRGKLAGGREEQYF.

This clonotype appeared a few times. The V gene is TRBV7-2, the J gene TRBJ2-2; perhaps D is TRBD1 or TRBD2 (5 bases each). Per germline, CDR1 SGHTA and CDR2 FQGNSA. Trimming cost V 1 base and J 2 bases, with 8 bases left between them. This CDR3 has 15 amino acids. The CDR3 sequence is CASSLVGPNTGELFF. Here the CDR3 DNA reads TGTGCCAGCAGCTTAGTGGGACCCAACACCGGGGAGCTGTTTTTT.

This clonotype was counted only a few times. The chain has TRBV29-1 and TRBJ2-5, with D perhaps TRBD1 (6 bases). V was trimmed by 5 bases and J by 5 bases, leaving 6 bases between them. Per the germline V gene, CDR1 is SQVTM and CDR2 is ANQGSEA. The CDR3 has 10 amino acids. The CDR3 region is CSVQGETQYF. As DNA, the CDR3 is TGCAGCGTTCAGGGGGAGACCCAGTACTTC.

The V gene is TRBV4-2, the J gene TRBJ1-1; TRBD1 aligns across 7 bases. Germline CDR1 is LGHNA and CDR2 is YNFKEQ. V was clipped by 3 bases and J by 7 bases; unmatched bases: 5. The CDR3 contains 13 residues. The CDR3 region is CASSHSTGIEAFF. The CDR3 DNA reads as TGTGCCAGCAGCCACTCGACAGGGATTGAAGCTTTCTTT.